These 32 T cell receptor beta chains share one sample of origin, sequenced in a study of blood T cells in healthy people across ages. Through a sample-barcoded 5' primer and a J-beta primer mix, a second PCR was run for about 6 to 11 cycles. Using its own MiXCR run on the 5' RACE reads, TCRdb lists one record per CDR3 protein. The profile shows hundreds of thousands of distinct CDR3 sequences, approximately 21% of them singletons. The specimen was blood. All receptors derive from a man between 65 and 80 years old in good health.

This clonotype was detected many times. For the CDR3, the DNA is TGCAGCGTTGACGGGACCTACAATGAGCAGTTCTTC. Amino acid sequence: CSVDGTYNEQFF. The chain combines TRBV29-1 with TRBJ2-1, with D possibly being TRBD2 (5 bases). Trimming took off 3 bases at V and 2 bases at J, with 5 bases between the two ends. This CDR3 region has 12 residues. Germline values: CDR1 SQVTM, CDR2 ANQGSEA.

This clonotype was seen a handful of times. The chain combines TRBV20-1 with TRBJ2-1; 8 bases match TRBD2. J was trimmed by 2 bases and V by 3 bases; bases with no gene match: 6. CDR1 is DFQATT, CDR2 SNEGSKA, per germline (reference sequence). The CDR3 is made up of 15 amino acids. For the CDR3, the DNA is TGCAGTGCTAGCTCAAGCGGGAGTCCCTACAATGAGCAGTTCTTC. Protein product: CSASSSGSPYNEQFF.

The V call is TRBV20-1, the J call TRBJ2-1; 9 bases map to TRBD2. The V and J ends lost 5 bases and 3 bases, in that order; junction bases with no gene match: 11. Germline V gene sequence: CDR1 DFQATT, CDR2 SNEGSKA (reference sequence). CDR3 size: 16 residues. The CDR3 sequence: CSAPNSGSWSYNEQFF. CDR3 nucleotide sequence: TGCAGTGCTCCTAATAGCGGGAGCTGGAGCTACAATGAGCAGTTCTTC.

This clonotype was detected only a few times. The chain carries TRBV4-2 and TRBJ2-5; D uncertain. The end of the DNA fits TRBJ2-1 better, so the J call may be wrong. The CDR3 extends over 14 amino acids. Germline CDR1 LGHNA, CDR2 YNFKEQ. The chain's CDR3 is CASSQEESNYEQFF. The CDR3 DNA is TGTGCCAGCAGCCAAGAAGAGTCCAACTATGAGCAGTTCTTC.

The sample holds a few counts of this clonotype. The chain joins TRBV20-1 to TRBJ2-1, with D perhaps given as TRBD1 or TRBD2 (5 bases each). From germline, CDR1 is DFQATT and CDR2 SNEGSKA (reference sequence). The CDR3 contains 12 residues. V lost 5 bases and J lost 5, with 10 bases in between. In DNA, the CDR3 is TGCAGTGCTCGGGACCTCAACAATGAGCAGTTCTTC. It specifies CSARDLNNEQFF.

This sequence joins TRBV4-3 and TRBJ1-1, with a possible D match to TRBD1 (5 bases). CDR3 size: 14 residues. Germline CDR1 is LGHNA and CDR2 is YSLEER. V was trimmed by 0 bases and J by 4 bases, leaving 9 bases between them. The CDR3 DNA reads TGCGCCAGCAGCCAAGATTGGGGCGGCACTGAAGCTTTCTTT. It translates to CASSQDWGGTEAFF.

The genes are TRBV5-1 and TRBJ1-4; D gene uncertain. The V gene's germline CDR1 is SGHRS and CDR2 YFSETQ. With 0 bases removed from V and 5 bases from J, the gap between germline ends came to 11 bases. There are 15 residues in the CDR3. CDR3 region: CASSLEGNLNEKLFF. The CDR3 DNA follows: TGCGCCAGCAGCTTGGAGGGCAACCTAAATGAAAAACTGTTTTTT.

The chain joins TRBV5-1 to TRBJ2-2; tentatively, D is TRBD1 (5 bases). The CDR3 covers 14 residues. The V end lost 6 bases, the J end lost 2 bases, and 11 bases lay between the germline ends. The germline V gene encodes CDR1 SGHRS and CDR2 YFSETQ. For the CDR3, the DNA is TGCGCCAGCAATACAGGAGAAAACACCGGGGAGCTGTTTTTT. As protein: CASNTGENTGELFF.

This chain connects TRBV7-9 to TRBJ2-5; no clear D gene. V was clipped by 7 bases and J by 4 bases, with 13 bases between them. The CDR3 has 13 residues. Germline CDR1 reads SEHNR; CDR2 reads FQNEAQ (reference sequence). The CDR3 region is CASIPRIGETQYF. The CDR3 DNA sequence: TGTGCCAGCATCCCGCGTATCGGAGAGACCCAGTACTTC.

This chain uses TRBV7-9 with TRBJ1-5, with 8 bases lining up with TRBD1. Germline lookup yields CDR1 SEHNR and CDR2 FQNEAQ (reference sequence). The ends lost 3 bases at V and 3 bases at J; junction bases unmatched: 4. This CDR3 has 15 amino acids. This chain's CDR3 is CASSFGQGANQPQHF. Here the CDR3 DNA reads TGTGCCAGCAGCTTTGGCCAGGGGGCCAATCAGCCCCAGCATTTT.

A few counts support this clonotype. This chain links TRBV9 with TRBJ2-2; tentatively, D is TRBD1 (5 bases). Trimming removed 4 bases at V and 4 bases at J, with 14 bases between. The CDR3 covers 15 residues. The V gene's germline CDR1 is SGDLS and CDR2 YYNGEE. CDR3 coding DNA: TGTGCCAGCAGCACCTCAGGGTTGGGCACCGGGGAGCTGTTTTTT. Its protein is CASSTSGLGTGELFF.

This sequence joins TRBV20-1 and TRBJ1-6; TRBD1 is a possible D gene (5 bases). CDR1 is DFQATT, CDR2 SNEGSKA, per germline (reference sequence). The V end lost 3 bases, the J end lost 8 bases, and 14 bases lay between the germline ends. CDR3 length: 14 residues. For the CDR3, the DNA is TGCAGTGCTAGGGCCGGGACCGTAGATTCACCCCTCCACTTT. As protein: CSARAGTVDSPLHF.

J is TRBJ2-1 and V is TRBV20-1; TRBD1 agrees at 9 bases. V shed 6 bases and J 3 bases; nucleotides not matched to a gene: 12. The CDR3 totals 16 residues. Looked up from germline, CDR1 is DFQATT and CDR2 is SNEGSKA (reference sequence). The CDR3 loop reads CSASSVTGGNYNEQFF. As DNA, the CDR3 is TGCAGTGCCAGCTCGGTAACAGGGGGCAACTACAATGAGCAGTTCTTC.

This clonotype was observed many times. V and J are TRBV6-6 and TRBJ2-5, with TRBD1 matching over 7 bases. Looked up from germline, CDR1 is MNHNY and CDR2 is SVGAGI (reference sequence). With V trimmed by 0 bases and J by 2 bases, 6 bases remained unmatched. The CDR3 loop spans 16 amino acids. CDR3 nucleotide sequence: TGTGCCAGCAGTTACTCGTCCGGGACAGTGCAAGAGACCCAGTACTTC. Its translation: CASSYSSGTVQETQYF.

For the CDR3, the DNA is TGTGCCAGCAGTCGACGACAGGCGACAGATACGCAGTATTTT. Protein sequence: CASSRRQATDTQYF. The chain links TRBV6-5 to TRBJ2-3, with D possibly matching TRBD1 (6 bases). Deletions cut 5 bases from V and 3 bases from J, with 12 bases between. From germline, CDR1 is MNHEY and CDR2 SVGAGI. CDR3 length: 14 amino acids.

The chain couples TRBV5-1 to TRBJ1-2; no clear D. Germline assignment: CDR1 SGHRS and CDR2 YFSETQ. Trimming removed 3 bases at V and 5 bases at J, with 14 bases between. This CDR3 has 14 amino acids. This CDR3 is CASSSYEYRYGYTF. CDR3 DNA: TGCGCCAGCAGCTCGTACGAATACAGATATGGCTACACCTTC.

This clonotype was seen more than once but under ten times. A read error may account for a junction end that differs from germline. CDR3 residues: CASSRWGETQYF. As DNA, the CDR3 is TGTGCTAGCAGCCGATGGGGGGAGACCCAGTACTTC. The chain couples TRBV7-7 to TRBJ2-5; D possibly uses TRBD1 or TRBD2 (5 bases each). CDR3 length: 12 residues. Germline CDR1 reads SSHAT; CDR2 reads FNYEAQ (reference sequence).

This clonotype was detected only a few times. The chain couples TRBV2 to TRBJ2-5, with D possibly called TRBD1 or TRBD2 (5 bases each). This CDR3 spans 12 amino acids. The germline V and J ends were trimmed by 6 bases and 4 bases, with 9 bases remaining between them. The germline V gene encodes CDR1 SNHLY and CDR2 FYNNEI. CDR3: CASRGTRETQYF. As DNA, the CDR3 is TGTGCCAGCAGGGGGACCCGAGAGACCCAGTACTTC.

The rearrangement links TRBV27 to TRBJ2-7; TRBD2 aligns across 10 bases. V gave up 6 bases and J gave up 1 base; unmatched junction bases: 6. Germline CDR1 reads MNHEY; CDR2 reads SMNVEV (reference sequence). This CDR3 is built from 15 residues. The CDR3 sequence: CASRAGGPQSYEQYF. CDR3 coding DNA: TGTGCCAGCAGAGCGGGAGGGCCCCAGTCCTACGAGCAGTACTTC.

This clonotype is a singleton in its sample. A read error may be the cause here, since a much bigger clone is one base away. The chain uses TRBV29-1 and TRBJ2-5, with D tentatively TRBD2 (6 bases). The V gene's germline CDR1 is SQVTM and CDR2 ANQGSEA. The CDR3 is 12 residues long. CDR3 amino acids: CSVEEGRETRYF. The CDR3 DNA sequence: TGCAGCGTTGAGGAAGGACGGGAGACCCGGTACTTC.

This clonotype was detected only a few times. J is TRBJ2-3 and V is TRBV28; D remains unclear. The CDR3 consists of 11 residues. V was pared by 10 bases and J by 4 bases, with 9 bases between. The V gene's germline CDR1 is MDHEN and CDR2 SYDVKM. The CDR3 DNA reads TGTGCCACCTCTGACGCAGATACGCAGTATTTT. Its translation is CATSDADTQYF.

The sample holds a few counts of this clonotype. The CDR3, as DNA: TGCGCCAGCAGCCTAACCAGCATAAGGGGGACCCAGTACTTC. This sequence encodes CASSLTSIRGTQYF. The V call is TRBV4-1, the J call TRBJ2-5, with D perhaps matching TRBD1 (5 bases). This CDR3 has 14 amino acids. Germline values: CDR1 MGHRA, CDR2 YSYEKL. V lost 4 bases and J 7 bases, leaving 16 bases between the germline ends.

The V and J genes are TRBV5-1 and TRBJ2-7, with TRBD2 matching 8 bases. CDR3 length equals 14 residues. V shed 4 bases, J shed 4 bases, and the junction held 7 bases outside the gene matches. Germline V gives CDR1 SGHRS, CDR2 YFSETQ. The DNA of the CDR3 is TGCGCCAGCAGCGGATCGGGAGGGATGTACGAGCAGTACTTC. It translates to CASSGSGGMYEQYF.

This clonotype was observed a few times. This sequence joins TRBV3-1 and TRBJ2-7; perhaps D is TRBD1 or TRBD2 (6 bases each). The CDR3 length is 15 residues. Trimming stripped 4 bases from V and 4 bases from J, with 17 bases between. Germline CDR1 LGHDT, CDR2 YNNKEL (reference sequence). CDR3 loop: CASSPLRGQAYEQYF. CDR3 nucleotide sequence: TGTGCCAGCAGCCCCCTGCGGGGACAAGCGTACGAGCAGTACTTC.

The CDR3 DNA reads as TGTGCCAGCAGATCAGGGTTTGGAAACACCATATATTTT. It yields the protein CASRSGFGNTIYF. This chain uses TRBV7-2 with TRBJ1-3; D possibly corresponds to TRBD1 (5 bases). The CDR3 extends over 13 amino acids. V gave up 6 bases and J gave up 3 bases, with 9 bases separating them. Germline-derived CDR1 and CDR2 are SGHTA and FQGNSA.

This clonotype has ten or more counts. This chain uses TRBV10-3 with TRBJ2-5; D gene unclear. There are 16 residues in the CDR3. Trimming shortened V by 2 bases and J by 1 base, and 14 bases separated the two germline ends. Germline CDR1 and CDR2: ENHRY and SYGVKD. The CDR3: CAISEGLGRIQETQYF. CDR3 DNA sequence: TGTGCCATCAGTGAGGGATTAGGTCGCATCCAAGAGACCCAGTACTTC.

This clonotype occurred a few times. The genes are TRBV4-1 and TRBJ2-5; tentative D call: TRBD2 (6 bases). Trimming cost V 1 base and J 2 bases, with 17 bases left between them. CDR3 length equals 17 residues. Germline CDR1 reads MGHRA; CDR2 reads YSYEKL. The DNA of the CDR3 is TGCGCCAGCAGCCAAGCTTTCTTAACCGGGGGACAAGAGACCCAGTACTTC. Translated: CASSQAFLTGGQETQYF.

CDR3 nucleotide sequence: TGTGCCAGCAGCTCCGCTAGCGGGAGGGCCGGTGAGCAGTTCTTC. Protein product: CASSSASGRAGEQFF. The rearrangement uses TRBV7-6 and TRBJ2-7, with 12 bases fitting TRBD2. The DNA matches TRBJ2-1 better at its end, which makes the J call doubtful. The CDR3 consists of 15 residues. CDR1 SGHVS and CDR2 FNYEAQ come from the germline V gene.

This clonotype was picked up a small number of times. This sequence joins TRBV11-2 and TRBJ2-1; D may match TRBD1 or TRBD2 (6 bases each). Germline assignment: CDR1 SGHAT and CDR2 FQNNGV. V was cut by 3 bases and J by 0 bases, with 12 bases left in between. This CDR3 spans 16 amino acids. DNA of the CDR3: TGTGCCAGCAGCTTCGGGGGCGGGAACTCCTACAATGAGCAGTTCTTC. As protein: CASSFGGGNSYNEQFF. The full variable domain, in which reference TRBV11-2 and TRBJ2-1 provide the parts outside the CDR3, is EAGVAQSPRYKIIEKRQSVAFWCNPISGHATLYWYQQILGQGPKLLIQFQNNGVVDDSQLPKDRFSAERLKGVDSTLKIQPAKLEDSAVYLCASSFGGGNSYNEQFFGPGTRLTVL.

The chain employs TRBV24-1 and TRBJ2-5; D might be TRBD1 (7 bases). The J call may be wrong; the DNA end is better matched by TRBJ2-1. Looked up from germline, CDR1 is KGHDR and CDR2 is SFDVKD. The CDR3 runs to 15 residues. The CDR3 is CATKAGRGAYNEQFF. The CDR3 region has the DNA TGTGCCACCAAGGCCGGCAGGGGGGCCTACAATGAGCAGTTCTTC.

CDR3 sequence reads: CASSLTGTVDTQYF. The DNA of the CDR3 is TGTGCCAGCAGTCTCACAGGGACAGTAGATACGCAGTATTTT. This chain joins TRBV12-3 or TRBV12-4 and TRBJ2-3; 7 positions match TRBD1. The CDR3 runs 14 residues. The ends lost 5 bases at V and 5 bases at J; junction bases unmatched: 7.

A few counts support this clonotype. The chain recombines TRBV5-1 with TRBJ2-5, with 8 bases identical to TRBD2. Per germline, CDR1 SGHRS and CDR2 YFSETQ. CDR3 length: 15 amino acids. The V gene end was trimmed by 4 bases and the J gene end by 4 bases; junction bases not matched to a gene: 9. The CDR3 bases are TGCGCCAGCAGCCGAGCGGGAGATAGTGGAGAGACCCAGTACTTC. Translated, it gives CASSRAGDSGETQYF.